This T cell receptor (beta chain) appears in the sequencing data of a study of blood T cell repertoires in COVID-19. Original processing methods: Amplifying reference gene primers gave estimates of nucleated cell counts. Some clones are missing from TCRdb's copy, which holds only in-frame ones; the method was immunoSEQ multiplex PCR. V and J calls and clone size come straight from that table; D and trimming were deduced from the DNA. Counted here are over 14,000 clones, approximately 88% occurring once; the ten biggest clones make up more than 4.5%. Germline loops: CDR1 SGHRS, CDR2 YFSETQ. Trimming took 0 bases from V and 7 from J, leaving 11 bases between them. The CDR3 is 13 residues long.

The TCR was taken from a human donor in a cohort sampled during active COVID-19. Specimen: peripheral blood. J is TRBJ2-7 and V is TRBV5-1, with D tentatively TRBD2 (5 bases). CDR3 sequence reads: CASSLVVGEEQYF. The CDR3 DNA reads TGCGCCAGCAGCTTGGTTGTGGGAGAAGAGCAGTACTTC.